This TCR beta chain was captured in a study of graft-versus-host responses after intestinal transplantation (dated by TCRdb to the early 2020s). Describing the broader study: Recipients received multivisceral, liver-intestinal, or isolated intestinal transplants. Anti-thymocyte globulin induction was given to all recipients, followed by maintenance tacrolimus and steroids for two to four years. After intestinal transplantation, graft-versus-host and host-versus-graft alloreactive T cell clones were followed in the graft, circulation and bone marrow using bulk TCR-beta CDR3 sequencing. To identify alloreactive clones, pre-transplant mixed lymphocyte reaction products were sequenced and compared with unstimulated pre-transplant donor and recipient T cells. The cohort enrolled fewer than 25 intestinal transplant recipients including one retransplant, and a few patients lacking pretransplant specimens were excluded. Donor T cell macrochimerism was defined as a peak of at least 4% donor T cells among recipient peripheral blood mononuclear cells. Samples from a few later patients were sequenced in-house on an Illumina MiSeq with MiXCR processing rather than by the commercial service.

A note on this clone: Its target antigen remains unknown. Per-nucleotide qualities are absent, and no much larger clonotype sits a single base away.

Preparation of the library involved the immunoSEQ multiplex PCR assay. In most patients, genomic DNA was isolated using the Qiagen DNeasy Blood and Tissue Kit and sent frozen to Adaptive Biotechnologies for TCR sequencing. For most patients, genomic DNA was subjected to high-throughput TCR-beta CDR3 sequencing by Adaptive Biotechnologies. Regarding the original processing steps: TCR sequencing data for around 19 patients were retrieved from Adaptive's ImmunoSEQ software; three other patients were processed with MiXCR and VDJtools. To correct CD4 versus CD8 sorting errors, sequences present in both subsets at a frequency ratio below 5:1 were removed. Because the origin of CDR3 nucleotide sequences shared between donor and recipient could not be assigned, those sequences were removed. To count as alloreactive, a clone needed at least 2-fold expansion over unstimulated cells and a minimum CFSE-low frequency of 0.002% (template counts) or 0.001% (read counts). Clones detected in sequenced pre-transplant spleen, lymph node, or MLR CFSE-low populations of the donor or recipient were defined as mappable. Cumulative frequency of alloreactive clones was calculated as a percentage of all sequences weighted by copy number. TCRdb carries this immuneACCESS record with in-frame sequences only. Its versions omit some clonotypes, under half of them owing to an unresolved V gene in the studies checked, with the rest unexplained. V and J calls and clone size are those listed in that table; D and trimming were worked out from the DNA. The sample table contains over 100,000 clones; only one count was recorded for over 80% of them. Roughly 0.12% of the sample is held by the ten biggest clonotypes.

What the research found in general, with its limitations: Patients with donor T cell macrochimerism had high GvH to HvG T cell clonal ratios in their allografts. The conclusions were limited by the relatively low number and heterogeneity of the intestinal transplant patients. Early after transplant, peak levels of circulating GvH clones were found to be associated with declines in HvG clones. GvH clones turned up in recipient bone marrow, with some appearing earlier in ileal mucosa or blood, a pattern consistent with an intestinal mucosal origin.

The time point label of this sample denotes: cells obtained before transplantation from donor or recipient. CD3+CD4+ and CD3+CD8+ populations were FACS-sorted from unstimulated pre-transplant donor and recipient cells taken from spleen or lymph nodes. The germline V gene supplies CDR1 MNHEY and CDR2 SVGAGI. Trimming removed 5 bases from V and 4 bases from J, leaving 14 bases between the germline ends. Measured from the cysteine to the phenylalanine, the CDR3 is 14 residues long. The DNA shown is the 42-base CDR3, in frame from base 1. This receptor chain uses TRBV6-5 and TRBJ1-2; the D gene lacks a confident call. This TCR came from a human donor who received an intestinal transplant. This material consisted of unstimulated CD4+ T cells sorted from spleen or lymph node cells, taken before intestinal transplant. The encoded CDR3 is CASSPDGPTYGYTF. The DNA sequence is given as TGTGCCAGCAGTCCGGACGGCCCCACCTATGGCTACACCTTC.